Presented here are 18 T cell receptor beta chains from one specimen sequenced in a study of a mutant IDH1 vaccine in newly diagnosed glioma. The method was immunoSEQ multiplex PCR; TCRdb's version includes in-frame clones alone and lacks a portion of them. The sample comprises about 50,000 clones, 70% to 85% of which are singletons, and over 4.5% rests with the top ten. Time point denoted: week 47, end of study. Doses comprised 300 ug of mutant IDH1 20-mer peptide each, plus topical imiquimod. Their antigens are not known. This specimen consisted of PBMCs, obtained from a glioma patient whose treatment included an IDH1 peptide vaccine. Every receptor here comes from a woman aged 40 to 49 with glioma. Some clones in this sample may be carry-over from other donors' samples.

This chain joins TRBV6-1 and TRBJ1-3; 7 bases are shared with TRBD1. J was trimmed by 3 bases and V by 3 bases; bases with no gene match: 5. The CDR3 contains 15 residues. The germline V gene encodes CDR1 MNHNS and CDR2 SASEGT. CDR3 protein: CASSDSTGVGNTIYF. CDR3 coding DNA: TGTGCCAGCAGTGATTCAACAGGGGTTGGAAACACCATATATTTT.

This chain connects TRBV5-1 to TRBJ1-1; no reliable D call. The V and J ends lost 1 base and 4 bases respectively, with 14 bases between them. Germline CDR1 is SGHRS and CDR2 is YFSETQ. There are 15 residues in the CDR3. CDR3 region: CASSLTPKMGTEAFF. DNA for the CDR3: TGCGCCAGCAGCTTGACCCCGAAAATGGGCACTGAAGCTTTCTTT.

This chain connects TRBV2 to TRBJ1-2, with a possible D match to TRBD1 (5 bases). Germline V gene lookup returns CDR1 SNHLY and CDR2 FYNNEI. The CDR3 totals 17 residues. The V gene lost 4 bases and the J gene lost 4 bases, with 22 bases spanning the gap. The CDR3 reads CASSGTGDSSYSYGYTF. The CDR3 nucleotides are TGTGCCAGCAGTGGGACTGGAGACAGCTCATACTCCTATGGCTACACCTTC.

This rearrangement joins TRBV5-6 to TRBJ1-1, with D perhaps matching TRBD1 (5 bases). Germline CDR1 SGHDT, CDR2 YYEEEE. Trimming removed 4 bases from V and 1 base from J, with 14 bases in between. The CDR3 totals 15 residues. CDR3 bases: TGTGCCAGCAGCGAGGTCAGGGAAGGGAACACTGAAGCTTTCTTT. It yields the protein CASSEVREGNTEAFF.

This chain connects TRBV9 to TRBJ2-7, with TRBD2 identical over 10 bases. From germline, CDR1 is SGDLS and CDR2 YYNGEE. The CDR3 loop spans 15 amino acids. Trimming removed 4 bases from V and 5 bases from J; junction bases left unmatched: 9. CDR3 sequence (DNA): TGTGCCAGCAGCCCCGGACTAGCGGCTTTACACGAGCAGTACTTC. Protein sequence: CASSPGLAALHEQYF.

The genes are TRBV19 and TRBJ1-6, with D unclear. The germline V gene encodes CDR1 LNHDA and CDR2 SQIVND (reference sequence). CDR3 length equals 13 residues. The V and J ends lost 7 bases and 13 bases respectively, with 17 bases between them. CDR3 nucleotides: TGTGCCAGTAAGGAACAAAGCGTTTCTCCCCTCCACTTT. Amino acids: CASKEQSVSPLHF.

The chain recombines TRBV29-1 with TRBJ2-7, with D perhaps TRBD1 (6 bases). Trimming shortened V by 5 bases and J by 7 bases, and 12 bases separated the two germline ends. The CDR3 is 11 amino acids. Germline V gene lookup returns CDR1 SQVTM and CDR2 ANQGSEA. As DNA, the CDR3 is TGCAGCGTTACAGGGTTGGGAGAGCAGTACTTC. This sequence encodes CSVTGLGEQYF.

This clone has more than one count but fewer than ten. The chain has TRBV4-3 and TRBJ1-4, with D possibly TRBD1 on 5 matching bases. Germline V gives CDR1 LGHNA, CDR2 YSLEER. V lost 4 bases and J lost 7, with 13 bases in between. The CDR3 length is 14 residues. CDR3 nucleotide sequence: TGCGCCAGCAGCCTAAGAGTGGGGGGTGAAAAACTGTTTTTT. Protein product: CASSLRVGGEKLFF.

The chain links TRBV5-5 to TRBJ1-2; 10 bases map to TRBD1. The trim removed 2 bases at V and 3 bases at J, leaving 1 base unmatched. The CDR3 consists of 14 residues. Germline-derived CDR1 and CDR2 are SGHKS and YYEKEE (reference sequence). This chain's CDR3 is CASSLGTGDYGYTF. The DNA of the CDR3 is TGTGCCAGCAGCTTAGGGACAGGGGACTATGGCTACACCTTC. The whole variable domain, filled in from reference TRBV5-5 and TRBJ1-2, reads DAGVTQSPTHLIKTRGQQVTLRCSPISGHKSVSWYQQVLGQGPQFIFQYYEKEERGRGNFPDRFSARQFPNYSSELNVNALLLGDSALYLCASSLGTGDYGYTFGSGTRLTVV.

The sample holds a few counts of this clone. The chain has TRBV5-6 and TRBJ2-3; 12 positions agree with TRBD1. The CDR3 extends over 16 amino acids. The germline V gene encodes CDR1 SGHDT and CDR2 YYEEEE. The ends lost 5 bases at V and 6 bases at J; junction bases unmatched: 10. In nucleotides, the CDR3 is TGTGCCAGCAGGCCGATCGGGACAGGGGGCGCCGATACGCAGTATTTT. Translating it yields CASRPIGTGGADTQYF.

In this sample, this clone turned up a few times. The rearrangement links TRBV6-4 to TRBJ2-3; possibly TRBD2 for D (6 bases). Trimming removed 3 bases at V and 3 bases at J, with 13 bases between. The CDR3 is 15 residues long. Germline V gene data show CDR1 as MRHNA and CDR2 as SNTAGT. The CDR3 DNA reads TGTGCCAGCAGTGATGGAACTAGCCTTACAGATACGCAGTATTTT. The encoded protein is CASSDGTSLTDTQYF.

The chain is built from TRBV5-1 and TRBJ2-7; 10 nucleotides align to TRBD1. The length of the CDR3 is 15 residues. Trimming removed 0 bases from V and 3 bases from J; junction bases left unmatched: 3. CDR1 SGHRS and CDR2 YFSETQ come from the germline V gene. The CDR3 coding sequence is TGCGCCAGCAGCTTGGCCGGGACAGGGGACTACGAGCAGTACTTC. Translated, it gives CASSLAGTGDYEQYF.

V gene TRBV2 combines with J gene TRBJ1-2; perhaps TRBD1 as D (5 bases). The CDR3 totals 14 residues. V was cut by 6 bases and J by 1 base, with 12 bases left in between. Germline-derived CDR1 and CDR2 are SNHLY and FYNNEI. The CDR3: CASRGRILNYGYTF. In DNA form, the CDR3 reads TGTGCCAGCAGGGGACGGATCCTTAACTATGGCTACACCTTC.

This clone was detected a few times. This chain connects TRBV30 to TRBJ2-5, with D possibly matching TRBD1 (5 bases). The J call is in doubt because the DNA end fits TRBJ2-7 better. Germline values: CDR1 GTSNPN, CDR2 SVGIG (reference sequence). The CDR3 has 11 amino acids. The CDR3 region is CAWSKGLEQYF. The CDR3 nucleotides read TGTGCCTGGAGTAAGGGGCTCGAGCAGTACTTC.

The CDR3 is CASSRGQGMEGGYTF. CDR3 bases: TGTGCCAGCAGCCGGGGACAGGGAATGGAAGGTGGCTACACCTTC. The V gene is TRBV6-6, the J gene TRBJ1-2; 9 bases agree with TRBD1. CDR1 is MNHNY, CDR2 SVGAGI, per germline (reference sequence). The CDR3 sequence is 15 residues long. Trimming at V came to 6 bases and at J to 7 bases, leaving 12 bases not matched to a gene.

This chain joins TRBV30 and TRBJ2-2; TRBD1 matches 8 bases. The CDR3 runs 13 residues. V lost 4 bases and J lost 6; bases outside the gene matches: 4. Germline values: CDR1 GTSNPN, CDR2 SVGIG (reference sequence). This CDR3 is CAWTDRVAGELFF. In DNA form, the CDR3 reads TGTGCCTGGACGGACAGGGTGGCCGGGGAGCTGTTTTTT.

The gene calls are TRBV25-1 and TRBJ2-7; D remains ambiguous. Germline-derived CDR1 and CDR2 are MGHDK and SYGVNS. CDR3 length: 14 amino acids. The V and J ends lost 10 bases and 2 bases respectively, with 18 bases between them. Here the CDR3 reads CATMGLSTPYEQYF. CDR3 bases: TGTGCCACGATGGGTTTATCAACCCCCTACGAGCAGTACTTC.

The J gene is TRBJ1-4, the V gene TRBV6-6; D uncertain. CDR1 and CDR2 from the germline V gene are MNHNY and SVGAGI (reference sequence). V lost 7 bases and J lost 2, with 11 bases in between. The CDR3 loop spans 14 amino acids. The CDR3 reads CASNKGLTNEKLFF. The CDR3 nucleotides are TGTGCCAGCAATAAAGGTTTGACTAATGAAAAACTGTTTTTT.